The 29 T cell receptor beta chains in this list originate from one sample, sequenced in a study of STAT3 mutations in large granular lymphocyte leukemia. Findings and caveats of the study: In T-cell large granular lymphocyte leukemia, about half of patients showed multiple immunodominant subclonotypes.

These receptors' antigens are unknown. The table came from immunoSEQ multiplex PCR; TCRdb's copy has only in-frame clones and leaves some out. The table includes fewer than 8,500 clones, roughly 91% detected once. Input material: peripheral blood mononuclear cells. These receptors all stem from a man aged 50 or older with T-cell large granular lymphocyte leukemia. Some clones in this sample may be carry-over from other donors' samples.

The rearrangement uses TRBV19 and TRBJ2-1; no firm D call. V lost 7 bases and J 3 bases, leaving 16 bases between the germline ends. The CDR3 loop spans 15 amino acids. Germline assignment: CDR1 LNHDA and CDR2 SQIVND (reference sequence). The CDR3 region is CASTFQASHYNEQFF. In DNA form, the CDR3 reads TGTGCCAGTACCTTTCAAGCCTCCCACTACAATGAGCAGTTCTTC.

The V call is TRBV4-1, the J call TRBJ2-7; unclear D gene. This CDR3 has 16 residues. The V gene's germline CDR1 is MGHRA and CDR2 YSYEKL. Trimming took 4 bases from V and 2 from J, leaving 18 bases between them. The CDR3 DNA follows: TGCGCCAGCAGCCTAAGCCCCGACACCTCAGCCTACGAGCAGTACTTC. It is translated as CASSLSPDTSAYEQYF.

The chain couples TRBV25-1 to TRBJ1-2; D is unclear. The CDR3 is 14 amino acids. CDR1 and CDR2 (germline): MGHDK, SYGVNS. The germline V and J ends were trimmed by 5 bases and 2 bases, with 12 bases remaining between them. CDR3 amino acids: CASSTAQANYGYTF. The CDR3 region has the DNA TGTGCCAGCAGTACCGCCCAAGCCAACTATGGCTACACCTTC.

This clone was counted once. The CDR3 here is CASSQGWRENEQYF. The CDR3 DNA is TGCGCCAGCAGCCAAGGTTGGAGGGAGAACGAGCAGTACTTC. The chain employs TRBV4-1 and TRBJ2-7, with a tentative D call TRBD2 (6 bases). From germline, CDR1 is MGHRA and CDR2 YSYEKL. CDR3 length: 14 residues. V lost 1 base to trimming and J lost 5 bases, with 12 bases between them.

The chain couples TRBV18 to TRBJ2-1; D uncertain. V was clipped by 8 bases and J by 3 bases, with 17 bases between them. The germline CDR1 and CDR2 sequences are KGHSH and LQKENI. This CDR3 has 15 amino acids. The CDR3 DNA reads as TGTGCCAGCGCCGATGGACCGGGTTACTACAATGAGCAGTTCTTC. Encoded protein: CASADGPGYYNEQFF.

The chain recombines TRBV5-1 with TRBJ1-2, with a weak D call TRBD1 (6 bases). Trimming took off 6 bases at V and 0 bases at J, with 18 bases between the two ends. The germline gives CDR1 SGHRS, CDR2 YFSETQ. This CDR3 region has 16 residues. The CDR3, as DNA: TGCGCCAGCACCCAAAGTCCGGACAGAACTAACTATGGCTACACCTTC. Translated: CASTQSPDRTNYGYTF.

The J gene is TRBJ2-3, the V gene TRBV7-2, with 15 bases that match TRBD2. Germline CDR1 is SGHTA and CDR2 is FQGNSA. CDR3 size: 17 residues. J was trimmed by 10 bases and V by 1 base; bases with no gene match: 9. The CDR3 sequence: CASSLGTSGRGAEAQYF. The CDR3 DNA reads TGTGCCAGCAGCTTAGGGACTAGCGGGAGGGGTGCGGAGGCGCAGTATTTT.

The genes are TRBV6-5 and TRBJ2-7; D gene unclear. The CDR3 consists of 13 residues. Trimming left V 5 bases short and J 9 bases short, with 17 bases between. Germline assignment: CDR1 MNHEY and CDR2 SVGAGI. The CDR3 DNA sequence: TGTGCCAGCAGTCCCGGCGTAACGATTGGGCAGTACTTC. Translating gives CASSPGVTIGQYF.

The chain is built from TRBV6-1 and TRBJ2-7, with TRBD1 matching 8 bases. V was pared by 0 bases and J by 5 bases, with 9 bases of the junction left unmatched. The germline CDR1 and CDR2 sequences are MNHNS and SASEGT. The CDR3 runs 16 residues. The CDR3 spells CASSEARQGAFDEQYF. In nucleotides, the CDR3 is TGTGCCAGCAGTGAAGCCCGGCAGGGGGCTTTCGACGAGCAGTACTTC.

The genes are TRBV15 and TRBJ2-1; 12 bases match TRBD2. Germline CDR1 is LNHNV and CDR2 is YYDKDF (reference sequence). The junction had 11 bases not matched to a gene; V was cut back by 7 bases and J by 7 bases. This CDR3 has 16 residues. CDR3 DNA sequence: TGTGCCACCAACCTATGGACTAGCGGGAATATAAATGAGCAGTTCTTC. This sequence encodes CATNLWTSGNINEQFF.

V is TRBV19 and J is TRBJ1-4, with 7 positions matching TRBD1. The CDR3 is 15 residues long. CDR1 and CDR2 from the germline V gene are LNHDA and SQIVND (reference sequence). J was trimmed by 6 bases and V by 4 bases; bases with no gene match: 8. CDR3 sequence: CASSRRTGGYEKLFF. CDR3 sequence (DNA): TGTGCCAGTAGTAGACGGACAGGCGGATATGAAAAACTGTTTTTT.

The V call is TRBV20-1, the J call TRBJ2-3; D is uncertain. CDR3 length: 11 amino acids. V lost 5 bases, J lost 3 bases, and 6 bases lay in between. CDR1 is DFQATT, CDR2 SNEGSKA, per germline (reference sequence). The CDR3 region has the DNA TGCAGTGCTCATGAGACAGATACGCAGTATTTT. Translation: CSAHETDTQYF.

J is TRBJ2-7 and V is TRBV30, with D perhaps TRBD1 or TRBD2 (6 bases each). Germline CDR1 reads GTSNPN; CDR2 reads SVGIG (reference sequence). V shed 2 bases and J shed 5 bases, with 19 bases lying between them. CDR3 size: 15 residues. CDR3 in DNA: TGTGCCTGGAGTAAGGGGGTTAAGGGAGGCGACGAGCAGTACTTC. It codes for CAWSKGVKGGDEQYF.

V and J are TRBV19 and TRBJ2-2; possibly TRBD2 for D (5 bases). CDR1 LNHDA and CDR2 SQIVND come from the germline V gene (reference sequence). Deletions cut 10 bases from V and 5 bases from J, with 8 bases between. This CDR3 region has 11 residues. As DNA, the CDR3 is TGTGCCACCCGGGAAACCGGGGAGCTGTTTTTT. It specifies CATRETGELFF.

The chain combines TRBV18 with TRBJ2-7, with TRBD1 matching 8 bases. Trimming took 1 base from V and 0 from J; bases not matched to a gene: 5. The CDR3 spans 16 residues. CDR1 is KGHSH, CDR2 LQKENI, per germline. As DNA, the CDR3 is TGTGCCAGCTCACCACGACAGGGGAAACTCTCCTACGAGCAGTACTTC. Translating gives CASSPRQGKLSYEQYF.

The chain combines TRBV7-2 with TRBJ2-1; D not certain. The CDR3 has 12 amino acids. Trimming stripped 5 bases from V and 9 bases from J, with 11 bases between. Germline V gives CDR1 SGHTA, CDR2 FQGNSA. The CDR3 DNA is TGTGCCAGCAGCGTCCGGGTCGGTGAGCAGTTCTTC. This sequence encodes CASSVRVGEQFF. Variable domain in full (rest from reference TRBV7-2 and TRBJ2-1): GAGVSQSPSNKVTEKGKDVELRCDPISGHTALYWYRQSLGQGLEFLIYFQGNSAPDKSGLPSDRFSAERTGGSVSTLTIQRTQQEDSAVYLCASSVRVGEQFFGPGTRLTVL.

This sequence joins TRBV27 and TRBJ2-1; no definite D call. The CDR3 sequence is 15 residues long. Germline V lookup: CDR1 MNHEY, CDR2 SMNVEV (reference sequence). The V end lost 5 bases, the J end lost 5 bases, and 16 bases lay between the germline ends. CDR3 coding DNA: TGTGCCAGCAGTCCGCTCCAGTCCGTTAACAATGAGCAGTTCTTC. Translation: CASSPLQSVNNEQFF.

The gene calls are TRBV13 and TRBJ2-3; TRBD2 aligns across 11 bases. Germline loops: CDR1 PRHDT, CDR2 FYEKMQ (reference sequence). This CDR3 has 17 amino acids. The V segment lost 0 bases and the J segment 1 base; nucleotides outside the gene matches: 3. CDR3 residues: CASSLGLAGGRTDTQYF. As DNA, the CDR3 is TGTGCCAGCAGCTTAGGGCTAGCGGGGGGCCGCACAGATACGCAGTATTTT.

The chain carries TRBV5-1 and TRBJ1-6; a possible D gene is TRBD1 (6 bases). The CDR3 is made up of 17 amino acids. The germline gives CDR1 SGHRS, CDR2 YFSETQ. The ends were cut back, 0 bases at V and 9 bases at J, with 19 bases in the middle. The CDR3 region is CASSLGPGGQGSSPLHF. CDR3 coding DNA: TGCGCCAGCAGCTTGGGGCCCGGGGGCCAGGGGAGTTCACCCCTCCACTTT.

The chain joins TRBV2 to TRBJ2-3; TRBD2 matches 11 bases. This CDR3 is built from 16 residues. The V gene's germline CDR1 is SNHLY and CDR2 FYNNEI. J lost 4 bases, V lost 6 bases, and 9 bases had no gene match. The CDR3 DNA is TGTGCCAGCAGCGATACTAGCGGGAGTAGCCCAGATACGCAGTATTTT. Encoded protein: CASSDTSGSSPDTQYF.

The V call is TRBV28, the J call TRBJ2-6; the D is unclear. The V end lost 7 bases, the J end lost 7 bases, and 11 bases lay between the germline ends. This CDR3 comprises 13 residues. Germline V gives CDR1 MDHEN, CDR2 SYDVKM. CDR3 sequence reads: CASTPLFANVLTF. CDR3 DNA sequence: TGTGCCAGCACACCACTGTTCGCCAACGTCCTGACTTTC.

This clone was picked up a small number of times. The chain recombines TRBV27 with TRBJ2-4, with D possibly TRBD2 on 6 matching bases. The length of the CDR3 is 14 residues. Germline V gene sequence: CDR1 MNHEY, CDR2 SMNVEV (reference sequence). The V end lost 6 bases, the J end lost 6 bases, and 15 bases lay between the germline ends. DNA of the CDR3: TGTGCCAGCAGCTTTATCGGGGGTGGAAACATTCAGTACTTC. It translates to CASSFIGGGNIQYF.

The rearrangement links TRBV7-2 to TRBJ1-2; D may be TRBD1 (5 bases). The V and J ends lost 4 bases and 4 bases respectively, with 19 bases between them. The CDR3 totals 16 residues. In germline, CDR1 is SGHTA, CDR2 FQGNSA. The CDR3 region is CASSSRRQSLGYGYTF. As DNA, the CDR3 is TGTGCCAGCAGCTCGAGACGACAGTCCCTGGGCTATGGCTACACCTTC.

The V gene is TRBV4-1, the J gene TRBJ1-6; D remains unclear. The V gene's germline CDR1 is MGHRA and CDR2 YSYEKL. The ends were cut back, 0 bases at V and 8 bases at J, with 2 bases in the middle. The CDR3 loop spans 12 amino acids. The CDR3 loop is CASSQEDSPLHF. The CDR3 bases are TGCGCCAGCAGCCAAGAAGATTCACCCCTCCACTTT.

This clone was seen only once. V gene TRBV27 combines with J gene TRBJ1-1; 8 bases match TRBD1. CDR3 length equals 15 residues. V dropped 1 base and J dropped 4; count of bases not matched to a gene: 5. Germline V gene lookup returns CDR1 MNHEY and CDR2 SMNVEV (reference sequence). The chain's CDR3 is CASSLLATGGTEAFF. The DNA of the CDR3 is TGTGCCAGCAGTTTATTAGCCACAGGGGGCACTGAAGCTTTCTTT.

The chain combines TRBV5-1 with TRBJ1-4; no clear D gene. The V end was cut by 0 bases, the J end by 3 bases, with 9 bases between. CDR1 and CDR2 from the germline V gene are SGHRS and YFSETQ. This CDR3 region has 15 residues. The CDR3 sequence: CASSLGHNSNEKLFF. For the CDR3, the DNA is TGCGCCAGCAGCTTGGGCCACAACTCTAATGAAAAACTGTTTTTT.

The genes are TRBV30 and TRBJ1-2, with a possible D match to TRBD1 (6 bases). Trimming left V 0 bases short and J 4 bases short, with 9 bases between. Germline V gene data show CDR1 as GTSNPN and CDR2 as SVGIG (reference sequence). This CDR3 contains 13 residues. The CDR3 DNA reads TGTGCCTGGAGTGTAGGGGGGGGCTATGGCTACACCTTC. Encoded protein: CAWSVGGGYGYTF.

The genes are TRBV2 and TRBJ1-1; D is undetermined. CDR1 and CDR2 from the germline V gene are SNHLY and FYNNEI. V gave up 4 bases and J gave up 1 base, with 4 bases separating them. This CDR3 is 12 amino acids long. The CDR3 reads CASSVENTEAFF. The CDR3, as DNA: TGTGCCAGCAGTGTCGAGAACACTGAAGCTTTCTTT.

This clone is a singleton in its sample. The J gene is TRBJ2-3, the V gene TRBV2, with 7 bases lining up with TRBD1. This CDR3 region has 14 residues. Germline-derived CDR1 and CDR2 are SNHLY and FYNNEI. The junction had 5 bases not matched to a gene; V was cut back by 7 bases and J by 1 base. The CDR3 reads CASKAGGGTDTQYF. CDR3 nucleotides: TGTGCCAGCAAGGCAGGGGGTGGCACAGATACGCAGTATTTT.